These 5 T cell receptor beta chains share one sample of origin, sequenced in a study of T cell changes during pregnancy in multiple sclerosis. TCRdb's table, derived via immunoSEQ multiplex PCR, lists solely in-frame clones and lacks some. Among tens of thousands of clones listed, around 90% were seen once. Sample: CD4+ T cells from peripheral blood mononuclear cells, taken in the first trimester of pregnancy. The receptors stem from a female donor in good health, enrolled as a control in a pregnancy study.

The CDR3: CASSDSSGGNTGELFF. The CDR3 coding sequence is TGTGCCAGCAGTGACTCGTCGGGGGGGAACACCGGGGAGCTGTTTTTT. V and J are TRBV6-4 and TRBJ2-2, with 7 bases matching TRBD2. V lost 0 bases and J lost 1; bases outside the gene matches: 2. CDR1 and CDR2 from the germline V gene are MRHNA and SNTAGT. This CDR3 spans 16 amino acids.

The chain has TRBV27 and TRBJ1-2; D remains ambiguous. In germline, CDR1 is MNHEY, CDR2 SMNVEV (reference sequence). Trimming removed 2 bases at V and 3 bases at J, with 16 bases between. This CDR3 has 16 amino acids. In nucleotides, the CDR3 is TGTGCCAGCAGTTTAAATTTCCGGGGAGGTGACTATGGCTACACCTTC. It encodes CASSLNFRGGDYGYTF.

V and J are TRBV10-3 and TRBJ2-5, with TRBD1 matching over 8 bases. The CDR3 spans 13 residues. Looked up from germline, CDR1 is ENHRY and CDR2 is SYGVKD. Unmatched junction bases numbered 3, after V lost 6 bases and J lost 3 bases. The CDR3 DNA follows: TGTGCCATCAGGACAGGGGTTGAAGAGACCCAGTACTTC. This encodes CAIRTGVEETQYF.

This rearrangement joins TRBV4-3 to TRBJ2-3; 8 positions match TRBD1. This CDR3 is 15 amino acids long. V gave up 4 bases and J gave up 0 bases; unmatched junction bases: 3. Germline V CDR1 and CDR2: LGHNA, YSLEER. The CDR3 loop is CASSPGTGSTDTQYF. DNA for the CDR3: TGCGCCAGCAGCCCCGGGACAGGTAGCACAGATACGCAGTATTTT.

V gene TRBV25-1 combines with J gene TRBJ1-2, with D tentatively TRBD1 (5 bases). The germline V gene has CDR1 MGHDK and CDR2 SYGVNS. The CDR3 covers 12 residues. The germline V and J ends were trimmed by 4 bases and 3 bases, with 6 bases remaining between them. In DNA, the CDR3 is TGTGCCAGCAGTGCGGGGGACTATGGCTACACCTTC. Its protein is CASSAGDYGYTF.